The TCR beta chain under discussion was sequenced for a study of high-grade serous ovarian cancer treatment subgroups. Produced via immunoSEQ multiplex PCR; TCRdb's table is partial and in-frame only. The sample includes 1,000 or so clones, roughly 80% of them seen just once. Tumor samples were taken before definitive surgery or chemotherapy. Per germline, CDR1 LGHNA and CDR2 YNFKEQ. This CDR3 has 19 amino acids. Trimming removed 4 bases from V and 4 bases from J; junction bases left unmatched: 10. V and J are TRBV4-2 and TRBJ2-2; TRBD2 matches 15 bases. Sequencing used tumor tissue. This TCR derives from a human donor with high-grade serous ovarian cancer. The CDR3 loop reads CASSRRTSGRGAATGELFF. In nucleotides, the CDR3 is TGTGCCAGCAGCCGCAGGACTAGCGGGAGGGGGGCCGCCACCGGGGAGCTGTTTTTT.